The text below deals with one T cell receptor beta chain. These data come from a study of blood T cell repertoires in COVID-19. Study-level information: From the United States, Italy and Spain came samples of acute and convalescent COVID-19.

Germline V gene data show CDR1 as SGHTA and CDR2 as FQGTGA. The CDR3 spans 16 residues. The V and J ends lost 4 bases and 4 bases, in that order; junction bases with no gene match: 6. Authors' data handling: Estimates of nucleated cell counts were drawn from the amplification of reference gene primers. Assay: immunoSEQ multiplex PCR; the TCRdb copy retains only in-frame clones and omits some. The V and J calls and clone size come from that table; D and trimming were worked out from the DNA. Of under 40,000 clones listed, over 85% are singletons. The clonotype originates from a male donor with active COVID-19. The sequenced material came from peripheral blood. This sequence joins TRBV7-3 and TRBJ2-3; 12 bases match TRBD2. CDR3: CASSSPSGGAPDTQYF. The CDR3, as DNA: TGTGCCAGCAGCTCTCCTAGCGGGGGGGCCCCAGATACGCAGTATTTT.